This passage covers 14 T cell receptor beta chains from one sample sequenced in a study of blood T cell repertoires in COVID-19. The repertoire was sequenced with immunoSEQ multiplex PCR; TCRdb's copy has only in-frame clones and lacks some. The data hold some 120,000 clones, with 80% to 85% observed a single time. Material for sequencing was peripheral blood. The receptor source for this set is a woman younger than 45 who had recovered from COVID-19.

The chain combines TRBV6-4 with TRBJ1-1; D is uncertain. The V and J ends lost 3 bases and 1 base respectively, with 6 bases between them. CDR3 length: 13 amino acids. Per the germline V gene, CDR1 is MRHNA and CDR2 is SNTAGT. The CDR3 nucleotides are TGTGCCAGCAGTGATTACTGGAACACTGAAGCTTTCTTT. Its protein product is CASSDYWNTEAFF.

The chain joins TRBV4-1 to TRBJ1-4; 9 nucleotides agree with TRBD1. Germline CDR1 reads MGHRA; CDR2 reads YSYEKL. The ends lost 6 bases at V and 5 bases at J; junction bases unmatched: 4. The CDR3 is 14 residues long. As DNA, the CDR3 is TGCGCCAGCAGTATAGGACAGGGGAATGAAAAACTGTTTTTT. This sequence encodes CASSIGQGNEKLFF.

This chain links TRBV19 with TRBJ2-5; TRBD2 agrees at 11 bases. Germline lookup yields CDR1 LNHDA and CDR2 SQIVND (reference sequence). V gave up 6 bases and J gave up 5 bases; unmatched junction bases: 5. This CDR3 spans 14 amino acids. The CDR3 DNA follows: TGTGCCAGTAGGAGACTAGCGGGAATGGAGACCCAGTACTTC. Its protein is CASRRLAGMETQYF.

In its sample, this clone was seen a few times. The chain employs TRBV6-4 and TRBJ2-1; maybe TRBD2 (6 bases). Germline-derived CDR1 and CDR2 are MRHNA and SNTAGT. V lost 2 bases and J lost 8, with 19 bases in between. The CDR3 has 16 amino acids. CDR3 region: CASSDERRDAIDEQFF. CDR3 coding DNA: TGTGCCAGCAGTGACGAAAGGCGGGACGCTATAGATGAGCAGTTCTTC.

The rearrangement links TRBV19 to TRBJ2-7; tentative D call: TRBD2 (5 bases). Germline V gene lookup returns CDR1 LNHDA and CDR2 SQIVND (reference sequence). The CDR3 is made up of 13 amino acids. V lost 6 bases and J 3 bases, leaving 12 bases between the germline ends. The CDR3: CASSPGLNYEQYF. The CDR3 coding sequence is TGTGCCAGTAGCCCTGGACTCAACTACGAGCAGTACTTC.

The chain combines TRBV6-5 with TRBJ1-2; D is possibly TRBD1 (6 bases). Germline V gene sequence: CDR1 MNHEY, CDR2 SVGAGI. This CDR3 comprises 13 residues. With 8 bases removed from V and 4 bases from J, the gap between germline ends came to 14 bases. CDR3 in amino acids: CASVDSPIYGYTF. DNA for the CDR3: TGTGCCAGCGTGGACAGTCCTATCTATGGCTACACCTTC.

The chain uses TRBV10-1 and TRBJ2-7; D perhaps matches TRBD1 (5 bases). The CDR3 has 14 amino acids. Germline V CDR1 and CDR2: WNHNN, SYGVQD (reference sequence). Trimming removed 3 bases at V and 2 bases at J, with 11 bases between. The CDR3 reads CASSEGVPPYEQYF. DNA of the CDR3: TGCGCCAGCAGTGAAGGGGTCCCACCCTACGAGCAGTACTTC.

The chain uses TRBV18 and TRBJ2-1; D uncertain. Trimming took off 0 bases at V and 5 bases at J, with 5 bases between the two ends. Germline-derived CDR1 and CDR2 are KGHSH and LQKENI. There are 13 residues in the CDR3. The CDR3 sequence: CASSPPADNEQFF. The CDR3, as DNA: TGTGCCAGCTCACCACCAGCTGACAATGAGCAGTTCTTC.

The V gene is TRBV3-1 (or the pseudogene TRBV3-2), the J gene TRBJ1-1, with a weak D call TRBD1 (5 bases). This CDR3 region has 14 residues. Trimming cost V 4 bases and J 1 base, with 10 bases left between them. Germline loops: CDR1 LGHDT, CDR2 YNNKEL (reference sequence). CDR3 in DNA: TGTGCCAGCAGCCCGACGACAGCGAACACTGAAGCTTTCTTT. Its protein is CASSPTTANTEAFF.

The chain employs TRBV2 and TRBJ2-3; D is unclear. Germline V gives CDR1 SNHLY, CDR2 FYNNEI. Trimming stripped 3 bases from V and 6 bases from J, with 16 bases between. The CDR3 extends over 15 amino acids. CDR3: CASSDSTSPRDTQYF. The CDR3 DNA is TGTGCCAGCAGTGATTCTACCTCCCCTCGGGATACGCAGTATTTT. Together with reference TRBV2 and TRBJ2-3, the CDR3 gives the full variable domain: EPEVTQTPSHQVTQMGQEVILRCVPISNHLYFYWYRQILGQKVEFLVSFYNNEISEKSEIFDDQFSVERPDGSNFTLKIRSTKLEDSAMYFCASSDSTSPRDTQYFGPGTRLTVL.

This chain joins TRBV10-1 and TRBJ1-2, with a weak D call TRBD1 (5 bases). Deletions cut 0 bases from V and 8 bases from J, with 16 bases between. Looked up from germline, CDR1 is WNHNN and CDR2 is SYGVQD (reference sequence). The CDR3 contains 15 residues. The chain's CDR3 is CASSESGGPSAGYTF. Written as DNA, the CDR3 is TGCGCCAGCAGTGAGTCGGGGGGACCTTCGGCAGGCTACACCTTC.

The CDR3 coding sequence is TGTGCCAGTAGTATCCTACGGACAGGGGGGTTGAACGAGCAGTACTTC. Residues: CASSILRTGGLNEQYF. The chain couples TRBV19 to TRBJ2-7, with 10 bases fitting TRBD1. Per germline, CDR1 LNHDA and CDR2 SQIVND (reference sequence). V lost 3 bases, J lost 5 bases, and 10 bases stayed unmatched. The CDR3 is made up of 16 amino acids.

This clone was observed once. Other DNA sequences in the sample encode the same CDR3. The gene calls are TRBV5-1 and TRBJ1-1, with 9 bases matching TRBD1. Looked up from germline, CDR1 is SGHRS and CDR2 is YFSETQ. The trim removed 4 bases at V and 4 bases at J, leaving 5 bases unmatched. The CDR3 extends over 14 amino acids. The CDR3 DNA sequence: TGCGCCAGCAGCCTCCCGGGACAGGGCACTGAAGCTTTCTTT. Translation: CASSLPGQGTEAFF.

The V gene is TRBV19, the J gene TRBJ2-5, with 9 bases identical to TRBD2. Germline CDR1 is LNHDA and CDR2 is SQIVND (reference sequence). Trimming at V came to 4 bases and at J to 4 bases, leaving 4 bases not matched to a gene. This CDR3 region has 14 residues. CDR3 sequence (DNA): TGTGCCAGTAGTAAACTAGCGGGTGTAGAGACCCAGTACTTC. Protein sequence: CASSKLAGVETQYF.